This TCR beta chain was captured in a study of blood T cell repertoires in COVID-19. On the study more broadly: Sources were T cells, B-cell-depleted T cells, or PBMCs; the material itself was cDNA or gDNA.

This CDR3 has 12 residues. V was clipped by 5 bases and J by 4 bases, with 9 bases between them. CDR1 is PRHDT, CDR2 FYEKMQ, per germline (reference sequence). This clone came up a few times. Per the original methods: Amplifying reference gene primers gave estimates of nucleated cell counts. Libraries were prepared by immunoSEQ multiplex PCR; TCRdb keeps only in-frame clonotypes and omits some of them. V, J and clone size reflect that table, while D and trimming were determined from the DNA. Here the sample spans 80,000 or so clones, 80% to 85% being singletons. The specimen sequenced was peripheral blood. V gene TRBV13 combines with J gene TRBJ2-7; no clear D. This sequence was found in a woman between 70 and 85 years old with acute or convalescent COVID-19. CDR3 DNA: TGTGCCAGCAGCCTGAACAGTTACGAGCAGTACTTC. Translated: CASSLNSYEQYF. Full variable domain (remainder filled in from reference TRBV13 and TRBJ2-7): AAGVIQSPRHLIKEKRETATLKCYPIPRHDTVYWYQQGPGQDPQFLISFYEKMQSDKGSIPDRFSAQQFSDYHSELNMSSLELGDSALYFCASSLNSYEQYFGPGTRLTVT.